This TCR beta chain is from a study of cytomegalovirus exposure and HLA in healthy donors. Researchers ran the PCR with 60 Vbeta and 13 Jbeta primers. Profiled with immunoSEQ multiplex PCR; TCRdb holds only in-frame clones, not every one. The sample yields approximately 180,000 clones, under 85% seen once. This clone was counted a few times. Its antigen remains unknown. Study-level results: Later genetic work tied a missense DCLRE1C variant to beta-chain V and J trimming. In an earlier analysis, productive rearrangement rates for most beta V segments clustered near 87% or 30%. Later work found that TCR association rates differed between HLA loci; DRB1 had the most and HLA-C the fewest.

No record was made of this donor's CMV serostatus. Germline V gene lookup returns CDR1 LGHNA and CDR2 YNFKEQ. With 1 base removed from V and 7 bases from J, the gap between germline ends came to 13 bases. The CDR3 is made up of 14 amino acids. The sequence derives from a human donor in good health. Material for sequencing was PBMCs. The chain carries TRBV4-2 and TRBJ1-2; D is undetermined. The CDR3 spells CASSQVGAGGGYTF. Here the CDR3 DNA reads TGTGCCAGCAGCCAAGTAGGAGCGGGTGGTGGCTACACCTTC.